The 2 T cell receptor beta chains below were found in one sample sequenced in a study of T cells in localized non-small cell lung cancer. The protocol was immunoSEQ multiplex PCR, while the TCRdb copy is restricted to in-frame clones and leaves out a portion. Of about 9,200 clones detected, roughly 86% appear once; the ten largest clones hold 2% to 2.5%. The sequenced sample was peripheral blood, obtained before any cancer treatment. All receptors derive from a female donor older than 55 with stage II squamous cell lung carcinoma.

This rearrangement joins TRBV9 to TRBJ2-3, with D perhaps matching TRBD1 (6 bases). The CDR3 is made up of 14 amino acids. Trimming removed 4 bases at V and 0 bases at J, with 9 bases between. In germline, CDR1 is SGDLS, CDR2 YYNGEE. The DNA for the CDR3 is TGTGCCAGCAGCATCGGACAGAGCACAGATACGCAGTATTTT. Its protein product is CASSIGQSTDTQYF.

The chain links TRBV5-4 to TRBJ2-5; a weak D match, TRBD2 (5 bases). CDR3 size: 14 residues. The V end was cut by 4 bases, the J end by 5 bases, with 15 bases between. Germline CDR1 is SGHNT and CDR2 is YYREEE (reference sequence). CDR3: CASSHYTRAETQYF. The DNA of the CDR3 is TGTGCCAGCAGCCACTATACTAGGGCGGAGACCCAGTACTTC.